The present entry profiles one TCR beta chain with its context. Its antigen is as yet unknown. Generated by immunoSEQ multiplex PCR, the TCRdb table keeps only in-frame clones and is missing some. Here the sample spans approximately 110,000 clones, about 88% being singletons. This specimen belongs to a study of T cell responses to AZD1222 COVID-19 vaccine. The overall study: Pooled samples include second doses given at about 4 or 12 weeks. Study-wide results and limits: The sample set comprised mostly white British donors with more females, and clonal diversity was possibly underestimated. Recipients of two AZD1222 doses showed rising Spike-specific TCR breadth and depth.

Germline V gene data show CDR1 as SGHNT and CDR2 as YYREEE (reference sequence). The CDR3 spans 15 residues. V dropped 3 bases and J dropped 0; count of bases not matched to a gene: 5. The TCR comes from an adult in good health. The V gene is TRBV5-4, the J gene TRBJ1-1; TRBD1 matches 7 bases. Here the sequenced sample was peripheral blood, taken on day 0 of AZD1222 vaccination. In DNA, the CDR3 is TGTGCCAGCAGCTGGATGACAGGGATGAACACTGAAGCTTTCTTT. Protein product: CASSWMTGMNTEAFF. Complete variable domain (other parts from reference TRBV5-4 and TRBJ1-1): ETGVTQSPTHLIKTRGQQVTLRCSSQSGHNTVSWYQQALGQGPQFIFQYYREEENGRGNFPPRFSGLQFPNYSSELNVNALELDDSALYLCASSWMTGMNTEAFFGQGTRLTVV.